Following are 22 T cell receptor beta chains from one sample sequenced in a study of blood T cell repertoires in COVID-19. Some clones are missing from TCRdb's copy, which holds only in-frame ones; the method was immunoSEQ multiplex PCR. The table includes 150,000 to 200,000 clones, about four fifths detected once. The sample comprised peripheral blood. The receptor source for this set is a woman older than 75 with acute or convalescent COVID-19.

This clone came up a few times. The rearrangement joins TRBV30 to TRBJ1-6; D is ambiguous. The CDR3 runs 13 residues. Deletions cut 4 bases from V and 14 bases from J, with 18 bases between. Germline V gene lookup returns CDR1 GTSNPN and CDR2 SVGIG (reference sequence). The CDR3 DNA reads as TGTGCCTGGAACGGGGATTTAAGAGCGACCCTCCACTTT. Its translation: CAWNGDLRATLHF. Complete variable domain (other parts from reference TRBV30 and TRBJ1-6): SQTIHQWPATLVQPVGSPLSLECTVEGTSNPNLYWYRQAAGRGLQLLFYSVGIGQISSEVPQNLSASRPQDRQFILSSKKLLLSDSGFYLCAWNGDLRATLHFGNGTRLTVT.

Concerning this clone: The sample carries other DNA sequences with the same CDR3. The chain has TRBV12-3 or TRBV12-4 and TRBJ2-7; D is unclear. The V end lost 3 bases, the J end lost 3 bases, and 6 bases lay between the germline ends. CDR3 length: 12 amino acids. CDR3 DNA: TGTGCCAGCAGTTTCAGCGACTACGAGCAGTACTTC. This sequence encodes CASSFSDYEQYF.

The chain joins TRBV28 to TRBJ2-5, with D possibly matching TRBD2 (5 bases). Deletions cut 2 bases from V and 5 bases from J, with 9 bases between. Germline V gene data show CDR1 as MDHEN and CDR2 as SYDVKM. This CDR3 has 13 amino acids. Here the CDR3 reads CASSLKGGETQYF. The CDR3 DNA is TGTGCCAGCAGTTTAAAGGGCGGGGAGACCCAGTACTTC.

The V call is TRBV18, the J call TRBJ2-6, with D perhaps matching TRBD1 (5 bases). CDR1 KGHSH and CDR2 LQKENI come from the germline V gene. The ends were cut back, 2 bases at V and 0 bases at J, with 8 bases in the middle. This CDR3 contains 16 residues. CDR3 protein: CASSPDRSSGANVLTF. The DNA of the CDR3 is TGTGCCAGCTCACCAGACAGATCCTCTGGGGCCAACGTCCTGACTTTC.

This rearrangement joins TRBV5-4 to TRBJ1-2; 7 bases align to TRBD1. The V gene end was trimmed by 0 bases and the J gene end by 5 bases; junction bases not matched to a gene: 7. CDR3 size: 15 residues. CDR1 is SGHNT, CDR2 YYREEE, per germline (reference sequence). CDR3 DNA: TGTGCCAGCAGCTTGGCGGGATTGACAGGGTATGGCTACACCTTC. This sequence encodes CASSLAGLTGYGYTF. The variable domain in full, completed from reference TRBV5-4 and TRBJ1-2, reads ETGVTQSPTHLIKTRGQQVTLRCSSQSGHNTVSWYQQALGQGPQFIFQYYREEENGRGNFPPRFSGLQFPNYSSELNVNALELDDSALYLCASSLAGLTGYGYTFGSGTRLTVV.

V is TRBV6-5 and J is TRBJ1-2; D may be TRBD1 (5 bases). Germline V gene lookup returns CDR1 MNHEY and CDR2 SVGAGI. V dropped 1 base and J dropped 3 bases, with 9 bases sitting between them. The CDR3 is made up of 14 amino acids. CDR3 sequence (DNA): TGTGCCAGCAGTTACTTTGGGGCAGACTATGGCTACACCTTC. It specifies CASSYFGADYGYTF.

This clone was counted a single time. J is TRBJ2-3 and V is TRBV4-1, with a possible D match to TRBD2 (7 bases). The CDR3 has 16 amino acids. V dropped 0 bases and J dropped 11 bases, with 21 bases sitting between them. Germline loops: CDR1 MGHRA, CDR2 YSYEKL. Here the CDR3 DNA reads TGCGCCAGCAGCCAAGAGGGGGGGCAGGTACCGACGAGGCAGTATTTT. Translated: CASSQEGGQVPTRQYF.

This chain joins TRBV29-1 and TRBJ2-1, with no clear D. CDR3 size: 11 residues. The V end was cut by 4 bases, the J end by 9 bases, with 10 bases between. The germline V gene has CDR1 SQVTM and CDR2 ANQGSEA. The CDR3: CSVALVLEQFF. CDR3 nucleotides: TGCAGCGTTGCCCTAGTTCTTGAGCAGTTCTTC.

The J gene is TRBJ2-3, the V gene TRBV6-2 or TRBV6-3, with TRBD2 matching over 9 bases. J was trimmed by 1 base and V by 2 bases; bases with no gene match: 7. The length of the CDR3 is 17 residues. CDR1 is MNHEY and CDR2 is SVGEGT in the germline V gene. For the CDR3, the DNA is TGTGCCAGCAGTTACGTTGGCGGGAGGGTACGCACAGATACGCAGTATTTT. Protein: CASSYVGGRVRTDTQYF.

As for this clone: The junction shows a germline mismatch at one end, possibly a read error. The genes are TRBV18 and TRBJ1-5; D gene uncertain. Germline V gives CDR1 KGHSH, CDR2 LQKENI. The CDR3 is 14 amino acids. The CDR3 region has the DNA TGTGCCAGCTCAGCACCGGGCTGGGATCAGCCCCAGCATTTT. This encodes CASSAPGWDQPQHF.

The V gene is TRBV10-2, the J gene TRBJ1-1, with no clear D. The CDR3 covers 13 residues. Germline lookup yields CDR1 WSHSY and CDR2 SAAADI. Trimming removed 2 bases from V and 0 bases from J, with 4 bases in between. CDR3 coding DNA: TGCGCCAGCAGTGAGACAGTGAACACTGAAGCTTTCTTT. It is translated as CASSETVNTEAFF.

This clone was observed a few times. This CDR3 is CASSQDRSSYNSPLHF. The CDR3 region has the DNA TGCGCCAGCAGCCAGGACAGGAGCTCCTATAATTCACCCCTCCACTTT. This chain links TRBV5-1 with TRBJ1-6, with 7 bases aligning to TRBD1. CDR3 length: 16 amino acids. The junction had 4 bases not matched to a gene; V was cut back by 4 bases and J by 0 bases. Germline CDR1 SGHRS, CDR2 YFSETQ. The variable domain in full, with the rest retrieved from reference TRBV5-1 and TRBJ1-6, is KAGVTQTPRYLIKTRGQQVTLSCSPISGHRSVSWYQQTPGQGLQFLFEYFSETQRNKGNFPGRFSGRQFSNSRSEMNVSTLELGDSALYLCASSQDRSSYNSPLHFGNGTRLTVT.

The chain has TRBV7-6 and TRBJ2-1, with 10 positions matching TRBD2. The CDR3 totals 15 residues. Germline V gene lookup returns CDR1 SGHVS and CDR2 FNYEAQ. V was pared by 6 bases and J by 6 bases, with 8 bases of the junction left unmatched. The CDR3 DNA follows: TGTGCCAGCAGTCCCCTAGCGGGAGTGTTCAATGAGCAGTTCTTC. Amino acids: CASSPLAGVFNEQFF.

This clone turned up a few times. The chain employs TRBV28 and TRBJ1-6; D remains unclear. CDR1 is MDHEN, CDR2 SYDVKM, per germline. This CDR3 has 13 residues. Trimming left V 8 bases short and J 9 bases short, with 14 bases between. The CDR3 loop reads CASRRDPGSPLHF. The CDR3 DNA is TGTGCCAGCCGGCGGGATCCGGGTTCACCCCTCCACTTT.

The gene calls are TRBV29-1 and TRBJ1-1, with D unclear. This CDR3 comprises 12 residues. Germline assignment: CDR1 SQVTM and CDR2 ANQGSEA. Trimming pared 8 bases from V and 2 bases from J, leaving 12 bases between. The CDR3 loop reads CSTSRSNTEAFF. The DNA of the CDR3 is TGCAGCACATCGAGGAGCAACACTGAAGCTTTCTTT.

J is TRBJ2-1 and V is TRBV12-5, with 12 bases identical to TRBD2. The V gene's germline CDR1 is LGHNT and CDR2 FRNRAP. The trim removed 5 bases at V and 7 bases at J, leaving 3 bases unmatched. The CDR3 is 14 amino acids. The CDR3 reads CASGPGLAGNEQFF. The CDR3 DNA reads TGTGCTAGTGGTCCAGGACTAGCGGGAAATGAGCAGTTCTTC.

V usage is TRBV9 and J usage is TRBJ2-1, with TRBD2 matching 15 bases. The germline gives CDR1 SGDLS, CDR2 YYNGEE. V lost 3 bases, J lost 4 bases, and 8 bases stayed unmatched. The CDR3 runs to 18 residues. The CDR3 coding sequence is TGTGCCAGCAGCGCCCGGACTAGCGGGAGGGATAAATACAATGAGCAGTTCTTC. Translated, it gives CASSARTSGRDKYNEQFF.

This clone appeared a single time. V and J are TRBV4-1 and TRBJ2-5, with TRBD1 as a possible D gene (6 bases). Per germline, CDR1 MGHRA and CDR2 YSYEKL. V was pared by 5 bases and J by 4 bases, with 14 bases between. This CDR3 has 14 amino acids. The CDR3 region is CASSEQRGRETQYF. The CDR3 nucleotides read TGCGCCAGCAGCGAGCAGAGGGGGAGAGAGACCCAGTACTTC.

V usage is TRBV10-2 and J usage is TRBJ2-7; 8 bases align to TRBD2. V shed 5 bases and J 3 bases; nucleotides not matched to a gene: 6. The CDR3 totals 14 residues. CDR1 is WSHSY, CDR2 SAAADI, per germline. CDR3 in DNA: TGCGCCAGCAGTTCACTAGCGGTTTTCTACGAGCAGTACTTC. It encodes CASSSLAVFYEQYF.

The chain joins TRBV4-1 to TRBJ2-3, with D perhaps matching TRBD2 (5 bases). The V end lost 2 bases, the J end lost 5 bases, and 23 bases lay between the germline ends. The CDR3 is 18 amino acids. Germline V CDR1 and CDR2: MGHRA, YSYEKL. CDR3 nucleotides: TGCGCCAGCAGCCAAAGACGGTCTGTCGGCGGGCTGAAAGATACGCAGTATTTT. Amino acid sequence: CASSQRRSVGGLKDTQYF.

This chain links TRBV28 with TRBJ2-2; 7 nucleotides align to TRBD1. Per germline, CDR1 MDHEN and CDR2 SYDVKM. The CDR3 is 15 residues long. The ends lost 2 bases at V and 5 bases at J; junction bases unmatched: 5. The CDR3 reads CASSLDRAGTGELFF. The CDR3 nucleotides read TGTGCCAGCAGTTTAGACAGGGCCGGGACCGGGGAGCTGTTTTTT.

The V gene is TRBV28, the J gene TRBJ2-3; D call uncertain. CDR1 is MDHEN, CDR2 SYDVKM, per germline. The germline V and J ends were trimmed by 2 bases and 2 bases, with 17 bases remaining between them. The CDR3 extends over 17 amino acids. The CDR3 spells CASSLIFQRLFTDTQYF. DNA for the CDR3: TGTGCCAGCAGTTTAATATTCCAGCGTCTCTTCACAGATACGCAGTATTTT. Together with reference TRBV28 and TRBJ2-3, the CDR3 gives the full variable domain: DVKVTQSSRYLVKRTGEKVFLECVQDMDHENMFWYRQDPGLGLRLIYFSYDVKMKEKGDIPEGYSVSREKKERFSLILESASTNQTSMYLCASSLIFQRLFTDTQYFGPGTRLTVL.